This T cell receptor beta chain was recovered during a study of shared clonotypes between healthy human individuals. Looking at the study overall: Three plates were used per donor for CD4 naive, three for CD4 memory, two for CD8 naive and one for CD8 memory.

Unmatched junction bases numbered 11, after V lost 8 bases and J lost 7 bases. Germline V gene lookup returns CDR1 MNHNY and CDR2 SVGAGI (reference sequence). The CDR3 consists of 13 residues. In the original workflow: Filtering differed, since immunoSEQ gave only junction sequences and no quality scores. TCRdb's table, derived via immunoSEQ multiplex PCR, lists solely in-frame clones and lacks some. That table furnishes V, J and clone size, whereas the DNA furnished D and trimming. The sample shows some 2,000,000 clones, about 94% of them seen only once. It was CD45RO-negative cells, positively selected for CCR7, that made up naive CD8 cells, with terminally differentiated effector memory CD45RA+ cells excluded. Nashville, Tennessee was home to all donors, who were Caucasian adults.

The origin of this receptor is a man aged 18 to 29 in good health. This chain joins TRBV6-6 and TRBJ2-7, with TRBD2 matching 7 bases. Sequencing input: naive CD8+ T cells sorted from blood. This chain's CDR3 is CASSHGGSNEQYF. The CDR3 DNA reads TGTGCCAGCTCTCACGGCGGGAGTAATGAGCAGTACTTC.